A selection of T cell receptor beta chains follows, all from one sample in a study of neurological immune-mediated disorders. TCRdb re-called the 5' RACE reads with MiXCR, one entry per CDR3 protein. The table has tens of thousands of distinct CDR3 sequences, around 4.5% seen once. The specimen was PBMCs. Receptors originate from a man aged 18 to 30 in good health. Each CDR3 is given with its conserved first and last residue. The D gene is left open where the match is weak. For some rows the clone size is stated as once, few or many, or as a class when expanded; others skip it.

TRBV25-1	many	TRBJ1-1	TRBD1	CASSLLGQPEAFF	TGTGCCAGCAGTCTGCTGGGACAGCCCGAAGCTTTCTTT
TRBV7-2	few	TRBJ1-1	.	CASSGADPNTEAFF	TGTGCCAGCAGCGGGGCGGATCCGAACACTGAAGCTTTCTTT
TRBV5-1	many	TRBJ1-5	.	CASSLSDRNQPQHF	TGCGCCAGCAGCTTGAGTGATCGCAATCAGCCCCAGCATTTT
TRBV11-2	many	TRBJ2-1	.	CASSVPYNEQFF	TGTGCCAGCAGCGTTCCTTACAATGAGCAGTTCTTC
TRBV7-9	many	TRBJ2-2	.	CASSSQGTGELFF	TGTGCCAGCAGCTCTCAGGGCACCGGGGAGCTGTTTTTT
TRBV12-3/TRBV12-4	many	TRBJ1-2	.	CASSIRITDSNYGYTF	TGTGCCAGCAGTATTAGGATTACAGACTCTAACTATGGCTACACCTTC
TRBV21-1	many	TRBJ2-3	.	CASSRPKSGGTHTDTQYF	TGTGCCAGCAGCAGACCGAAGAGCGGGGGGACACACACAGATACGCAGTATTTT
TRBV14	many	TRBJ1-2	TRBD1	CASSPRTGGGYTF	TGTGCCAGCAGTCCGAGGACAGGGGGTGGCTACACCTTC
TRBV7-2	many	TRBJ2-1	TRBD2	CASSLAPAGGMHEQFF	TGTGCCAGCAGCTTAGCCCCAGCGGGAGGAATGCATGAGCAGTTCTTC
TRBV27	many	TRBJ2-7	.	CASSLFSSGYEQYF	TGTGCCAGCAGTTTATTCAGCTCTGGGTACGAGCAGTACTTC
TRBV20-1	many	TRBJ2-3	TRBD2	CSAIGTSGGLDTQYF	TGCAGTGCTATAGGGACTAGCGGGGGGTTGGATACGCAGTATTTT
TRBV5-1	.	TRBJ2-7	.	CASSLNAGLYYEQYF	TGCGCCAGCAGCCTGAATGCGGGGTTGTACTACGAGCAGTACTTC
TRBV6-2/TRBV6-3	many	TRBJ1-1	.	CASSPTENTEAFF	TGTGCCAGCAGCCCCACAGAGAACACTGAAGCTTTCTTT
TRBV20-1	medium-sized	TRBJ2-5	TRBD2	CSASPQGLAGQETQYF	TGCAGTGCTAGTCCCCAAGGACTAGCGGGTCAAGAGACCCAGTACTTC
TRBV3-1	many	TRBJ2-6	.	CASSQLSGANVLTF	TGTGCCAGCAGCCAATTATCTGGGGCCAACGTCCTGACTTTC
TRBV7-8	many	TRBJ1-3	.	CASVQAVGNTIYF	TGTGCCAGCGTGCAGGCGGTCGGAAACACCATATATTTT
TRBV6-5	many	TRBJ1-1	TRBD1	CASRKGDRSTSRGTEAFF	TGTGCCAGCAGAAAAGGGGACAGGAGTACGAGTAGGGGAACTGAAGCTTTCTTT
TRBV6-2/TRBV6-3	many	TRBJ2-6	.	CASSHTVSGANVLTF	TGTGCCAGCAGTCACACAGTCTCTGGGGCCAACGTCCTGACTTTC
TRBV28	many	TRBJ2-2	.	CASSPSITGSNTGELFF	TGTGCCAGCAGTCCGTCCATAACAGGGTCGAACACCGGGGAGCTGTTTTTT
TRBV7-8	many	TRBJ2-1	TRBD1	CASSPYLLRGQGEGYNEQFF	TGTGCCAGCAGCCCATACTTACTTAGAGGTCAGGGGGAAGGCTACAATGAGCAGTTCTTC
TRBV6-5	many	TRBJ1-2	.	CASSTRRGGDGYGYTF	TGTGCCAGCAGTACCCGACGGGGGGGAGATGGCTATGGCTACACCTTC